This is a list of T cell receptor beta chains from one sample in a study of blood T cell repertoires in COVID-19. Some clones are missing from TCRdb's copy, which holds only in-frame ones; the method was immunoSEQ multiplex PCR. The repertoire holds about 360,000 clones, with about 88% as singletons. The sample comprised peripheral blood. The receptors here all came from an older woman with COVID-19, enrolled during active disease. Both conserved end residues are part of each CDR3. A D gene is named only where the DNA matches it firmly.

d_gene,j_gene,v_gene,CDR3aa
TRBD1,TRBJ1-2,TRBV27,CASGPTGGYGYTF
NA,TRBJ2-1,TRBV5-4,CASSSEGGSSLGGQFF
NA,TRBJ1-3,TRBV7-2,CASSSQRRMGSGNTIYF
TRBD2,TRBJ2-6,TRBV2,CASSGEGLPFGVLTF
TRBD2,TRBJ2-1,TRBV19,CASSKSPGAGGSYNEQFF
NA,TRBJ1-2,TRBV28,CASSSGTPSFSGYTF
NA,TRBJ2-3,TRBV30,CAWTTINTQYF
NA,TRBJ1-2,TRBV6-1,CASSEWGRIAGSNYGYTF
NA,TRBJ1-4,TRBV7-9,CASSGGRPGGEKLFF
NA,TRBJ2-2,TRBV12-5,CASGLGPDTGELFF
TRBD1,TRBJ2-1,TRBV5-4,CASRSDRAHYNEQFF
NA,TRBJ1-4,TRBV30,CAGSSRRQVNEKLFF
NA,TRBJ1-2,TRBV30,CAWSVSAGYGYTF
TRBD1,TRBJ2-1,TRBV11-3,CASSWDRGPFNEQFF
TRBD1,TRBJ2-1,TRBV12-3/TRBV12-4,CASSGQGVNEQFF
TRBD1,TRBJ1-1,TRBV7-9,CASSTQGATEAFF
NA,TRBJ1-2,TRBV20-1,CSASPGYGYTF
TRBD2,TRBJ2-5,TRBV3-1/TRBV3-2,CASSQDVSLAGQETQYF
NA,TRBJ1-4,TRBV4-3,CASSQEVQGGNEKLFF
TRBD2,TRBJ2-2,TRBV6-5,CASRGLAVNTGELFF
NA,TRBJ2-3,TRBV9,CASSETETPTDTQYF
TRBD1,TRBJ1-5,TRBV6-5,CASSRQGPNQPQHF
TRBD1,TRBJ1-5,TRBV19,CATSRGDSYSNQPQHF
NA,TRBJ2-1,TRBV2,CASSARRSSLTYNEQFF
NA,TRBJ2-7,TRBV19,CASRYRGSYEQYF
NA,TRBJ1-2,TRBV5-1,CASSWTIDSNYGYTF
NA,TRBJ2-1,TRBV2,CASRGSVRGNEQFF
NA,TRBJ2-1,TRBV2,CASSLSGLIEQFF
NA,TRBJ2-5,TRBV20-1,CSASTGRVYGTQYF
TRBD1,TRBJ1-1,TRBV29-1,CSVRTGKEAFF
NA,TRBJ2-1,TRBV14,CASSQAGQFRVNEQFF
TRBD1,TRBJ1-1,TRBV30,CAWSLPGRGNEAFF
NA,TRBJ1-3,TRBV18,CASSPQTATGDSGNTIYF
NA,TRBJ2-7,TRBV6-5,CASSSGVYEQYF
TRBD1,TRBJ1-2,TRBV5-5,CASSLGAGGANYGYTF
NA,TRBJ2-7,TRBV9,CASSVGPGGRYEQYF
TRBD1,TRBJ1-2,TRBV30,CAWSVADRGRYTF
TRBD1,TRBJ2-7,TRBV27,CASSFRTGGVLSYEQYF
NA,TRBJ1-1,TRBV6-1,CASSEEQGWTEAFF
NA,TRBJ1-1,TRBV5-4,CASSLDQVAEGTEAFF
TRBD1,TRBJ2-7,TRBV10-3,CAISQGTASYEQYF
NA,TRBJ1-2,TRBV14,CASSRVGADYGYTF
TRBD1,TRBJ1-2,TRBV2,CASRTGGEGYTF
TRBD2,TRBJ2-1,TRBV7-2,CASSSPTGTSGGNEQFF
TRBD2,TRBJ2-5,TRBV5-1,CASSLAGLAGAHPRQETQYF
NA,TRBJ2-1,TRBV5-1,CASSLASAVNEQFF
NA,TRBJ2-7,TRBV11-3,CASRVAPSAYEQYF
NA,TRBJ2-5,TRBV9,CASSVGGRSGQETQYF
TRBD1,TRBJ1-2,TRBV19,CASSSRDRGSFGYTF
NA,TRBJ2-3,TRBV5-1,CASSIAAFTDTQYF
TRBD1,TRBJ1-1,TRBV18,CASSQDRGEAFF
TRBD2,TRBJ2-1,TRBV19,CASARLAGGYSEQFF
NA,TRBJ1-2,TRBV5-1,CASSFDSQTYYGYTF
NA,TRBJ1-6,TRBV10-3,CAISEQGGGSNSPLHF